This T cell receptor (beta chain) was captured by sequencing in a study of T cell repertoires in ileal Crohn's disease. Study context: Biopsies of the neoterminal ileum at postoperative colonoscopy form M6 samples.

The time point was: neoterminal ileum biopsy at postoperative endoscopy, about 6 months after surgery. CDR3 size: 11 residues. V shed 8 bases and J shed 6 bases, with 8 bases lying between them. The germline V gene encodes CDR1 MNHNS and CDR2 SASEGT. This clone is large within its sample. Using immunoSEQ multiplex PCR, the repertoire was profiled, and TCRdb retains in-frame clones only, with some absent. The sample has several thousand clones, approximately 77% seen once; the top ten hold around 23%. This chain connects TRBV6-1 to TRBJ2-1, with D perhaps TRBD2 (6 bases). The sequence was collected from an adult with Crohn's disease. The sample was ileal tissue. CDR3 protein: CASVGGNEQFF. DNA for the CDR3: TGTGCCAGCGTCGGGGGCAATGAGCAGTTCTTC.